Each of the 10 T cell receptor beta chains below was sequenced from the same sample in a study of shared clonotypes between healthy human individuals. CD45RO-negative cells were positively selected for CCR7, leaving out terminally differentiated effector memory CD45RA+ cells. Data came from immunoSEQ multiplex PCR; TCRdb stores just in-frame clones and leaves some out. The sample has almost 700,000 clones; around 90% are singletons. The material sequenced was naive CD8+ T cells sorted from blood. The receptors shown here come from a man aged 25 to 40 in good health.

The chain carries TRBV14 and TRBJ1-1, with TRBD1 identical over 7 bases. J was trimmed by 10 bases and V by 4 bases; bases with no gene match: 12. In germline, CDR1 is SGHDN, CDR2 FVKESK. The CDR3 consists of 14 residues. CDR3 DNA sequence: TGTGCCAGCAGCCGTACCGGGACAGTGGAAAGAGCTTTCTTT. This codes for CASSRTGTVERAFF.

The chain joins TRBV14 to TRBJ2-1, with 7 bases matching TRBD2. CDR1 is SGHDN, CDR2 FVKESK, per germline. V lost 4 bases and J lost 9; bases outside the gene matches: 9. This CDR3 spans 14 amino acids. This CDR3 reads CASSPRDYIAEQFF. In DNA, the CDR3 is TGTGCCAGCAGCCCACGGGACTATATCGCTGAGCAGTTCTTC.

The gene calls are TRBV7-2 and TRBJ2-1; D gene uncertain. The V end lost 4 bases, the J end lost 0 bases, and 10 bases lay between the germline ends. The CDR3 is made up of 15 amino acids. Germline CDR1 and CDR2: SGHTA and FQGNSA. The CDR3 loop reads CASSSLTGSYNEQFF. The CDR3, as DNA: TGTGCCAGCAGCTCACTGACGGGCTCCTACAATGAGCAGTTCTTC.

Notes on this clone: This same CDR3 is encoded by further DNA sequences in the sample. The rearrangement links TRBV7-9 to TRBJ2-7; D is unresolved. The germline gives CDR1 SEHNR, CDR2 FQNEAQ (reference sequence). There are 12 residues in the CDR3. V was pared by 5 bases and J by 0 bases, with 5 bases between. The CDR3 sequence is CASSPSSYEQYF. Written as DNA, the CDR3 is TGTGCCAGCAGCCCAAGCTCCTACGAGCAGTACTTC.

V is TRBV12-2 and J is TRBJ2-1; TRBD2 was called by the table and not checked on the DNA. TRBV12-2 is noted as a pseudogene. The CDR3 is made up of 13 amino acids. CDR3 loop: CASRLVEGNEQFF. In DNA, the CDR3 is TGTGCAAGTCGCTTAGTGGAGGGGAATGAGCAGTTCTTC.

This chain joins TRBV7-2 and TRBJ1-1; 7 nucleotides align to TRBD1. The CDR3 extends over 11 amino acids. V shed 11 bases, J shed 3 bases, and the junction held 3 bases outside the gene matches. Germline CDR1 and CDR2: SGHTA and FQGNSA. CDR3 sequence: CAGTVHTEAFF. The CDR3 coding sequence is TGTGCCGGGACAGTTCACACTGAAGCTTTCTTT.

The chain links TRBV5-5 to TRBJ2-2; 10 positions match TRBD1. This CDR3 comprises 16 residues. Germline trimming cut 0 bases from V and 3 bases from J; bases unmatched to any gene: 2. CDR1 is SGHKS and CDR2 is YYEKEE in the germline V gene (reference sequence). As DNA, the CDR3 is TGTGCCAGCAGCTTGGACGGGACAGGGGACACCGGGGAGCTGTTTTTT. Translating it yields CASSLDGTGDTGELFF.

This chain connects TRBV7-2 to TRBJ2-3; the D gene could be TRBD1 or TRBD2 (5 bases each). Germline-derived CDR1 and CDR2 are SGHTA and FQGNSA. This CDR3 has 16 amino acids. V shed 4 bases and J shed 0 bases, with 14 bases lying between them. The DNA of the CDR3 is TGTGCCAGCAGCTATCCGGGGCCTCCTAGCACAGATACGCAGTATTTT. The encoded protein is CASSYPGPPSTDTQYF.

The J gene is TRBJ2-2, the V gene TRBV28, with a weak D call TRBD1 (6 bases). V shed 2 bases and J shed 7 bases, with 14 bases lying between them. CDR3 length equals 15 residues. CDR1 and CDR2 (germline): MDHEN, SYDVKM. CDR3 nucleotide sequence: TGTGCCAGCAGTTTAAGTTATGAGGGGGTCGGGGAGCTGTTTTTT. This encodes CASSLSYEGVGELFF.

CDR3 amino acids: CASSRFQGASEQYF. The CDR3, as DNA: TGTGCCAGCAGTAGGTTTCAGGGGGCGAGCGAGCAGTACTTC. This chain uses TRBV27 with TRBJ2-7; TRBD1 aligns across 8 bases. The germline V gene has CDR1 MNHEY and CDR2 SMNVEV (reference sequence). V was pared by 5 bases and J by 6 bases, with 9 bases of the junction left unmatched. The CDR3 runs to 14 residues.